These T cell receptor beta chains were read from a single sample in a study of T-cell reconstitution after alpha-beta-depleted transplantation in children. MiXCR, applied by TCRdb to the PCR reads, yields one record per CDR3 protein. The data hold about 980,000 distinct CDR3 sequences, with about 30% observed a single time. The sample here was PBMCs, mostly from graft donor cells, taken 360 days after TCRalphabeta/CD19-depleted stem cell transplant. The receptors here all came from a boy in the first two years of life who had a stem cell transplant for SCID, so the T cells may come from the graft donor. CDR3s include the opening cysteine and the closing phenylalanine or tryptophan. D genes are given only for firm matches. Some rows have no size entry. The others give once, few or many, or a class for an expanded clone.

clone_size	v_call	d_call	j_call	cdr3_aa	cdr3_nt
NA	TRBV7-2	TRBD1	TRBJ1-6	CASSFLSTGTYNSPLHF	TGTGCCAGCAGCTTCCTCTCGACAGGGACATATAATTCACCCCTCCACTTT
few	TRBV20-1	TRBD2	TRBJ2-3	CSARPGLAAYTQYF	TGCAGTGCTCGACCGGGACTAGCTGCATATACGCAGTATTTT
few	TRBV7-3	NA	TRBJ2-4	CASSLLSRQWGAKNIQYF	TGTGCCAGCAGCTTACTTAGCAGGCAGTGGGGAGCCAAAAACATTCAGTACTTC
NA	TRBV4-2	NA	TRBJ1-5	CASSQGSNSNQPQHF	TGTGCCAGCAGCCAAGGGAGCAATAGCAATCAGCCCCAGCATTTT
NA	TRBV19	TRBD1	TRBJ1-5	CASSLTGPGQPQHF	TGTGCCAGTAGTTTGACAGGGCCGGGGCAGCCCCAGCATTTT
few	TRBV12-3/TRBV12-4	NA	TRBJ1-5	CASSSTAPNQPQHF	TGTGCCAGCAGTAGCACAGCCCCAAATCAGCCCCAGCATTTT
few	TRBV15	NA	TRBJ1-1	CATSRDPGQWGTEAFF	TGTGCCACCAGCAGAGATCCCGGACAGTGGGGCACTGAAGCTTTCTTT
NA	TRBV3-1	NA	TRBJ2-1	CASSPRWYNEQFF	TGTGCCAGCAGCCCCCGGTGGTACAATGAGCAGTTCTTC
few	TRBV12-3/TRBV12-4	NA	TRBJ2-1	CASSSHPKDSRAYNEQFF	TGTGCCAGCAGTTCCCACCCCAAAGACAGCAGGGCTTACAATGAGCAGTTCTTC
NA	TRBV2	TRBD1	TRBJ2-1	CASGWTGGNFSSYNEQFF	TGTGCCAGCGGTTGGACAGGGGGCAATTTTAGCTCCTACAATGAGCAGTTCTTC
many	TRBV7-9	NA	TRBJ1-1	CASRPAGGTHTEAFF	TGTGCCAGCAGACCAGCGGGTGGGACTCACACTGAAGCTTTCTTT
few	TRBV7-2	NA	TRBJ2-3	CASSLGISPSSTDTQYF	TGTGCCAGCAGCTTAGGGATTTCTCCCTCTAGCACAGATACGCAGTATTTT
many	TRBV7-8	NA	TRBJ2-2	CASSPRVAGELFF	TGTGCCAGCAGCCCACGAGTGGCCGGGGAGCTGTTTTTT
NA	TRBV20-1	NA	TRBJ1-1	CSAWAAGVTEAFF	TGCAGTGCTTGGGCCGCGGGGGTAACTGAAGCTTTCTTT
NA	TRBV3-1	NA	TRBJ2-6	CASSQGVVGANVLTF	TGTGCCAGCAGCCAAGGGGTGGTAGGGGCCAACGTCCTGACTTTC